This is a list of T cell receptor beta chains from one sample in a study of blood T cell repertoires in COVID-19. The protocol was immunoSEQ multiplex PCR, while the TCRdb copy is restricted to in-frame clones and leaves out a portion. The sample carries fewer than 300,000 clones, approximately 90% recorded once. The sequencing input was peripheral blood. These receptor sequences come from a man over 45 with COVID-19, enrolled during active disease. The CDR3 runs from the conserved cysteine through the conserved F or W. A D gene is named only where the DNA matches it firmly. Size is omitted from some rows. Given values are once, few, many or a class for expanded clones.

>TRBJ2-1|TRBV9|-|17|TRBD2
TGTGCCAGCAGCCCAAGGGCGGGGGTAGCGGGAGATGATGAGCAGTTCTTC
CASSPRAGVAGDDEQFF
>TRBJ2-3|TRBV9|-|15|-
TGTGCCAGCAGCGTAGTTGGAGGTGGCACAGATACGCAGTATTTT
CASSVVGGGTDTQYF
>TRBJ2-2|TRBV6-2/TRBV6-3|-|14|-
TGTGCCAGCAGTCGCGAGGAGAGCACCGGGGAGCTGTTTTTT
CASSREESTGELFF
>TRBJ2-2|TRBV28|-|16|-
TGTGCCAGCAGTGGTCGGACAGGGAGGGGACCCCGGGAGCTGTTTTTT
CASSGRTGRGPRELFF
>TRBJ2-5|TRBV2|-|13|-
TGTGCCAGCAGTGTGGGACAAGATTTGGCCCAGTACTTC
CASSVGQDLAQYF
>TRBJ2-3|TRBV19|-|15|TRBD1
TGTGCCAGTAGTTTTTCGACAGGGGGCACAGATACGCAGTATTTT
CASSFSTGGTDTQYF
>TRBJ2-3|TRBV27|-|16|TRBD2
TGTGCCAGCAGGTTACTAGCGGCAGCTCCCACAGATACGCAGTATTTT
CASRLLAAAPTDTQYF
>TRBJ1-2|TRBV30|-|14|-
TGTGCCTGGACCCCGACTTCAGGGGAGACTGGCTACACCTTC
CAWTPTSGETGYTF
>TRBJ1-5|TRBV19|once|14|TRBD1
TGTGCCAGTAACCCACAGGGGGTCCCTCAGCCCCAGCATTTT
CASNPQGVPQPQHF
>TRBJ2-1|TRBV2|-|14|-
TGTGCCAGCAGCCAGGGGAATTCCTACAATGAGCAGTTCTTC
CASSQGNSYNEQFF
>TRBJ1-3|TRBV19|-|15|-
TGTGCCAGTAGTATGGCAGGGCAGTCTGGAAACACCATATATTTT
CASSMAGQSGNTIYF
>TRBJ1-2|TRBV30|-|11|-
TGTGCCTGGGGGACTCGAGAGGGCTACACCTTC
CAWGTREGYTF
>TRBJ2-7|TRBV15|-|14|-
TGTGCCACCAGCGAAGGGCGGACAGTCTACGAGCAGTACTTC
CATSEGRTVYEQYF
>TRBJ1-6|TRBV28|-|14|TRBD1
TGTGCCAGCACTCGGACAGGGCTAAATTCACCCCTCCACTTT
CASTRTGLNSPLHF
>TRBJ1-5|TRBV7-9|-|12|-
TGTGCCAGCAGCTACACCGATCAGCCCCAGCATTTT
CASSYTDQPQHF
>TRBJ2-1|TRBV21-1|-|15|-
TGTGCCAGCAGTTGGGGGCGGGAGTTCTACAATGAGCAGTTCTTC
CASSWGREFYNEQFF
>TRBJ1-1|TRBV5-1|-|15|TRBD1
TGCGCCAGCAGCTACACGGGACAGGGCTCCACTGAAGCTTTCTTT
CASSYTGQGSTEAFF
>TRBJ1-5|TRBV7-2|-|16|-
TGTGCCAGCAGCTTATCAGTATTCGGGGTCGATCAGCCCCAGCATTTT
CASSLSVFGVDQPQHF
>TRBJ1-1|TRBV25-1|-|17|-
TGTGCCAGCAGTCCGCGCCTGGGGGCAGGGATGAACACTGAAGCTTTCTTT
CASSPRLGAGMNTEAFF
>TRBJ1-2|TRBV5-5|-|13|TRBD1
TGTGCCAGCAGCGAAGGGACAGGGTATGGCTACACCTTC
CASSEGTGYGYTF
>TRBJ1-1|TRBV10-3|-|14|TRBD1
TGTGCCATCAGTTCAGGACAGGGGGCGGCTGAAGCTTTCTTT
CAISSGQGAAEAFF
>TRBJ2-1|TRBV6-4|-|15|TRBD2
TGTGCCAGCAGTCCCCAGACTAGCAGCTACAATGAGCAGTTCTTC
CASSPQTSSYNEQFF
>TRBJ2-3|TRBV19|few|15|-
TGTGCCAGTGGACAGCGGGGTTTCCTCACAGATACGCAGTATTTT
CASGQRGFLTDTQYF
>TRBJ2-7|TRBV18|-|14|-
TGTGCCAGCTCGAGCGGGACATCCCTCTACGAGCAGTACTTC
CASSSGTSLYEQYF
>TRBJ1-1|TRBV6-5|-|14|TRBD1
TGTGCCAGCAGTTCCCGACAGGGAGGCACTGAAGCTTTCTTT
CASSSRQGGTEAFF
>TRBJ1-2|TRBV27|-|14|-
TGTGCCAGCAGTGATCCCGCGGGGGCTGGTGGCTACACCTTC
CASSDPAGAGGYTF
>TRBJ2-1|TRBV7-8|-|18|TRBD1
TGTGCCAGCAGCTTAGCGGCATCCGTGACAGGGGTCTACAATGAGCAGTTCTTC
CASSLAASVTGVYNEQFF
>TRBJ1-6|TRBV15|-|13|TRBD1
TGTGCCACTGCCCGACAGGGTGAGAAGCCCCTCCACTTT
CATARQGEKPLHF
>TRBJ2-7|TRBV27|-|13|TRBD2
TGTGCCAGCAGAACGGGGGGGTCCTACGAGCAGTACTTC
CASRTGGSYEQYF
>TRBJ1-1|TRBV27|-|17|TRBD1
TGTGCCAGCAGTTTGGTCCCGCCTAACAGGGGAGGCACTGAAGCTTTCTTT
CASSLVPPNRGGTEAFF
>TRBJ1-5|TRBV29-1|-|14|-
TGCAGCGTCCTGGACGGGAATAGCAATCAGCCCCAGCATTTT
CSVLDGNSNQPQHF
>TRBJ2-6|TRBV12-2|-|17|-
TGTGCAAGTCTCATATCAGGGGAATCAGGCGGGGCCAACGTCCTGACTTTC
CASLISGESGGANVLTF
>TRBJ1-2|TRBV6-5|-|14|TRBD1
TGTGCCAGCAGTACCAGGGGGCGACCCTATGGCTACACCTTC
CASSTRGRPYGYTF
>TRBJ1-4|TRBV30|-|14|-
TGTGCCTGTAGCAAGGCAGGGCCTAATGAAAAACTGTTTTTT
CACSKAGPNEKLFF
>TRBJ1-2|TRBV6-5|-|14|-
TGTGCCAGCAGTTACTCGGCGGTTAACTATGGCTACACCTTC
CASSYSAVNYGYTF
>TRBJ1-5|TRBV5-8|-|14|-
TGTGCCAGCAGCTTGGGCGCCGTTTATCAGCCCCAGCATTTT
CASSLGAVYQPQHF
>TRBJ1-6|TRBV3-1/TRBV3-2|-|15|-
TGTGCCAGCAGCTTGAGACAGGTTGCATATTCACCCCTCCACTTT
CASSLRQVAYSPLHF
>TRBJ2-7|TRBV30|few|17|TRBD1
TGTGCCTGGAGTGTTTCCCAATACCGGGACAGGTTTGCCGCTGTACACTTC
CAWSVSQYRDRFAAVHF
>TRBJ2-1|TRBV27|-|15|TRBD1
TGTGCCAGCAGTTTGGGACAGGGGAGGTTGAATGAGCAGTTCTTC
CASSLGQGRLNEQFF
>TRBJ2-7|TRBV5-4|-|15|TRBD2
TGTGCCAGCAGCCCCCAGACTAGCGGGGGATACGAGCAGTACTTC
CASSPQTSGGYEQYF
>TRBJ1-1|TRBV5-5|-|16|TRBD1
TGTGCCAGCAGCCCAGGGACAGGGGACGCGAACACTGAAGCTTTCTTT
CASSPGTGDANTEAFF
>TRBJ1-2|TRBV7-8|-|14|-
TGTGCCAGCAGCTTAGCCCACAGGGACTATGGCTACACCTTC
CASSLAHRDYGYTF
>TRBJ1-4|TRBV25-1|-|14|TRBD1
TGTGCCAGCGCGACAGGGTGGACTAATGAAAAACTGTTTTTT
CASATGWTNEKLFF
>TRBJ1-2|TRBV7-9|-|15|-
TGTGCCAGCAGCTTAGTAGCAGGGGTAAACTATGGCTACACCTTC
CASSLVAGVNYGYTF
>TRBJ2-7|TRBV13|-|16|-
TGTGCCAGCAGCTTAAACACAGCTCCCGACAATTACGAGCAGTACTTC
CASSLNTAPDNYEQYF
>TRBJ1-2|TRBV27|-|15|TRBD1
TGTGCCAGCAGTTTATGGGCAGGGGGGAATTATGGCTACACCTTC
CASSLWAGGNYGYTF
>TRBJ2-3|TRBV6-4|-|15|TRBD2
TGTGCCAGCAGTGTTGGCGGGAGGGCGGCAGATACGCAGTATTTT
CASSVGGRAADTQYF
>TRBJ1-5|TRBV19|-|15|-
TGTGCCAGTAGTATAGCCAAATTTAGCAATCAGCCCCAGCATTTT
CASSIAKFSNQPQHF
>TRBJ1-5|TRBV4-3|-|19|-
TGCGCCAGCAGCCAAGAACTGAGGGACACCTCCCGACGCAATCAGCCCCAGCATTTT
CASSQELRDTSRRNQPQHF
>TRBJ2-7|TRBV6-2/TRBV6-3|-|16|TRBD1
TGTGCCAGCAGTTACCCTGGACAGGGGCAAACCTACGAGCAGTACTTC
CASSYPGQGQTYEQYF
>TRBJ1-5|TRBV18|-|18|TRBD1
TGTGCCAGCTCAGCGACAGGGTCAAGAGATTATAGCAATCAGCCCCAGCATTTT
CASSATGSRDYSNQPQHF
>TRBJ1-2|TRBV7-2|-|14|-
TGTGCCAGCAGCCCGGCCGGGTCCCTTTATGGCTACACCTTC
CASSPAGSLYGYTF
>TRBJ2-6|TRBV2|-|17|TRBD1
TGTGCCAGCAGTGGGGGGACAGGGGAGTCTGGGGCCAACGTCCTGACTTTC
CASSGGTGESGANVLTF
>TRBJ2-7|TRBV6-5|once|14|TRBD1
TGTGCCAGCAAAGGACAGGGAGGCCCCTACGAGCAGTACTTC
CASKGQGGPYEQYF
>TRBJ2-3|TRBV5-6|-|14|TRBD2
TGTGCCAGCAGCCTGGGACTAGCGGGAGATACGCAGTATTTT
CASSLGLAGDTQYF
>TRBJ2-2|TRBV18|-|17|-
TGTGCCAGCTCACCACGCCCTGGCCTGGGAGCGCCCGGGGAGCTGTTTTTT
CASSPRPGLGAPGELFF
>TRBJ2-5|TRBV19|-|13|TRBD1
TGTGCCAGTAGGTGGACAGGGACGGAGACCCAGTACTTC
CASRWTGTETQYF
>TRBJ1-1|TRBV27|-|14|-
TGTGCCAGCAGTAACAGGGATGAGGTCACTGAAGCTTTCTTT
CASSNRDEVTEAFF